Listed below are T cell receptor beta chains from one sample, sequenced in a study of control samples from healthy donors and cancer patients. Clones were read by immunoSEQ multiplex PCR, and TCRdb kept only the in-frame ones, dropping some. The data hold about 180,000 clones, with 90% observed a single time. Sequences were obtained from blood. These receptor sequences come from a woman in her 50s in good health. Each CDR3 is given with its conserved first and last residue. The order of the fields is D gene, J gene, clone size, V gene, CDR3 protein, CDR3 DNA. A D gene is named only where the DNA matches it firmly. Size is omitted from some rows. Given values are once, few, many or a class for expanded clones.

NA | TRBJ2-7 | NA | TRBV18 | CASSPAPTGGWAEQYF | TGTGCCAGCTCACCCGCCCCGACAGGTGGATGGGCCGAGCAGTACTTC
NA | TRBJ1-1 | NA | TRBV6-2/TRBV6-3 | CASSYPEGAEAFF | TGTGCCAGCAGTTACCCTGAGGGTGCTGAAGCTTTCTTT
TRBD2 | TRBJ2-1 | NA | TRBV13 | CASSLGLNLADSYNEQFF | TGTGCCAGCAGCTTAGGCCTGAATCTAGCGGACTCCTACAATGAGCAGTTCTTC
NA | TRBJ1-2 | NA | TRBV12-5 | CASGKTGVPLYGYTF | TGTGCTAGTGGTAAGACAGGCGTTCCCCTCTATGGCTACACCTTC
TRBD1 | TRBJ2-1 | NA | TRBV9 | CASSVTGQGALNEQFF | TGTGCCAGCAGCGTAACGGGACAGGGGGCTCTAAATGAGCAGTTCTTC
NA | TRBJ1-2 | once | TRBV7-9 | CASSSDQRVQANYGYTF | TGTGCCAGCAGCTCAGATCAGCGAGTGCAAGCTAACTATGGCTACACCTTC
NA | TRBJ1-5 | NA | TRBV6-6 | CASSYFREGSNQPQHF | TGTGCCAGCAGTTATTTTCGGGAAGGAAGCAATCAGCCCCAGCATTTT
NA | TRBJ2-7 | NA | TRBV29-1 | CSVEDGQWIEQYF | TGCAGCGTTGAAGATGGACAGTGGATCGAGCAGTACTTC
NA | TRBJ1-5 | NA | TRBV11-2 | CASSLNVGQPQHF | TGTGCCAGCAGCTTAAATGTCGGTCAGCCCCAGCATTTT
NA | TRBJ2-7 | NA | TRBV28 | CASSLGLQFHEQYF | TGTGCCAGCAGTTTAGGACTCCAGTTCCACGAGCAGTACTTC
TRBD1 | TRBJ2-1 | NA | TRBV7-9 | CASSLWDRVDEQFF | TGTGCCAGCAGCTTATGGGACAGGGTTGATGAGCAGTTCTTC
TRBD2 | TRBJ2-3 | NA | TRBV10-3 | CATGTSGGGDTQYF | TGTGCCACCGGGACTAGCGGGGGAGGCGATACGCAGTATTTT
TRBD1 | TRBJ2-3 | NA | TRBV5-1 | CASSTEDRAYTDTQYF | TGCGCCAGCAGCACGGAGGACAGGGCCTACACAGATACGCAGTATTTT
NA | TRBJ2-3 | NA | TRBV6-5 | CASRIRPRTDTQYF | TGTGCCAGCAGGATCAGGCCCCGCACAGATACGCAGTATTTT
NA | TRBJ2-3 | NA | TRBV7-3 | CASSLNQFEDTQYF | TGTGCCAGCAGCTTAAATCAGTTCGAGGATACGCAGTATTTT
NA | TRBJ2-5 | NA | TRBV2 | CASTGSRGAQYF | TGTGCCAGCACTGGGTCTCGAGGCGCCCAGTACTTC
TRBD1 | TRBJ2-7 | NA | TRBV25-1 | CASSGPIVGQDNYYEQYF | TGTGCCAGCAGTGGCCCAATAGTGGGACAGGATAATTACTACGAGCAGTACTTC
TRBD1 | TRBJ2-7 | NA | TRBV6-6 | CASSYSTTGGSRYF | TGTGCCAGCAGTTACTCTACGACAGGGGGCAGTCGGTACTTC
TRBD2 | TRBJ2-1 | NA | TRBV15 | CATSRARSGRGNEQFF | TGTGCCACCAGCAGAGCCCGTAGCGGGAGAGGCAATGAGCAGTTCTTC
TRBD2 | TRBJ2-1 | NA | TRBV28 | CASSLFYVSGTSGYNEQFF | TGTGCCAGCAGTTTATTCTATGTATCCGGGACTAGCGGTTACAATGAGCAGTTCTTC
NA | TRBJ1-6 | NA | TRBV6-1 | CASSEGYGRGIGSPLHF | TGTGCCAGCAGTGAAGGCTACGGCAGGGGTATAGGCTCACCCCTCCACTTT
NA | TRBJ2-7 | NA | TRBV6-5 | CASSYRVSYEQYF | TGTGCCAGCAGTTACAGGGTGTCCTACGAGCAGTACTTC
NA | TRBJ1-5 | NA | TRBV28 | CASSGNQPQHF | TGTGCCAGCAGTGGCAATCAGCCCCAGCATTTT
NA | TRBJ2-1 | NA | TRBV4-1 | CASRRSGTSYNEQFF | TGCGCCAGCAGACGCTCCGGGACATCATACAATGAGCAGTTCTTC
NA | TRBJ2-3 | NA | TRBV7-2 | CASSLSDTQYF | TGTGCCAGCAGCTTATCCGATACGCAGTATTTT
NA | TRBJ2-3 | NA | TRBV3-1/TRBV3-2 | CASSQYDTQYF | TGTGCCAGCAGCCAATATGATACGCAGTATTTT
NA | TRBJ1-2 | NA | TRBV27 | CASSFGPQSGGYTF | TGTGCCAGCAGTTTCGGGCCGCAGAGCGGGGGCTACACCTTC
NA | TRBJ1-2 | NA | TRBV21-1 | CASVWAPLNYGYTF | TGTGCCAGCGTTTGGGCACCACTCAACTATGGCTACACCTTC
TRBD1 | TRBJ1-1 | few | TRBV28 | CASSLRQGKAFF | TGTGCCAGCAGTTTACGACAGGGGAAAGCTTTCTTT
NA | TRBJ1-1 | NA | TRBV12-3/TRBV12-4 | CASSPGGAEAFF | TGTGCCAGCAGCCCCGGGGGGGCTGAAGCTTTCTTT
NA | TRBJ2-7 | NA | TRBV29-1 | CSVEGSSLSYEQYF | TGCAGCGTTGAAGGGTCCTCACTCTCCTACGAGCAGTACTTC